This T cell receptor beta chain was obtained from a study of cytomegalovirus exposure and HLA in healthy donors. Regarding this clone: The antigen is not known.

Study-wide findings and caveats: A few of the chains that were CMV-associated were confirmed in vitro to be specific for CMV antigens. The study labeled more than 150 TCR beta chains cytomegalovirus-associated.

Trimming cost V 0 bases and J 4 bases; bases outside gene matches: 5. There are 17 residues in the CDR3. Germline CDR1 reads MGHRA; CDR2 reads YSYEKL. Using immunoSEQ multiplex PCR, the repertoire was profiled, and TCRdb retains in-frame clones only, with some absent. The sample lists 250,000 to 300,000 clones, 80% to 90% occurring once. Sequencing was performed on PBMCs. This TCR came from a woman between 18 and 29 years old in good health and CMV-seronegative. This chain uses TRBV4-1 with TRBJ2-2, with TRBD2 matching over 10 bases. The CDR3 here is CASSQDWLAGATGELFF. In nucleotides, the CDR3 is TGCGCCAGCAGCCAAGATTGGCTAGCGGGAGCCACCGGGGAGCTGTTTTTT.